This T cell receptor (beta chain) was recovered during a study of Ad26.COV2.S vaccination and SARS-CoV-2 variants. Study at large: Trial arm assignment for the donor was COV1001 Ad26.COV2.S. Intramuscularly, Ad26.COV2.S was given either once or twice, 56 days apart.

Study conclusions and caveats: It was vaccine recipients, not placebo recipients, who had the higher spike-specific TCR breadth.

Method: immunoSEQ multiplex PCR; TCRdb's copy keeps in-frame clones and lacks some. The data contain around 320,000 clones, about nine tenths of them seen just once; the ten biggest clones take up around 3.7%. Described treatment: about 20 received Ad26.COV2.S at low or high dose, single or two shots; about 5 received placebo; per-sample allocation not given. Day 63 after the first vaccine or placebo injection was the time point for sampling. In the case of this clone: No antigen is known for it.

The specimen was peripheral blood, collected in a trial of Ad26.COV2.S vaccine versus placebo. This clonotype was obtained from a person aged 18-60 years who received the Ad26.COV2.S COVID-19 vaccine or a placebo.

Here the CDR3 DNA reads TGTGCCAGCTCACCACCGGGACAGGGCTATGAAAAACTGTTTTTT. It is translated as CASSPPGQGYEKLFF. This rearrangement joins TRBV18 to TRBJ1-4; 9 nucleotides align to TRBD1. This CDR3 has 15 amino acids. The germline V gene has CDR1 KGHSH and CDR2 LQKENI. Trimming removed 0 bases from V and 6 bases from J; junction bases left unmatched: 2.